This is a list of T cell receptor beta chains from one sample in a study of blood T cell repertoires in COVID-19. Produced via immunoSEQ multiplex PCR; TCRdb's table is partial and in-frame only. The sample has under 250,000 clones, over 70% seen once. The sample was peripheral blood. The receptors derive from a woman of 80 years or more with acute or convalescent COVID-19. The CDR3 runs from the conserved cysteine through the conserved F or W. The order of the fields is J gene, V gene, CDR3 protein.

TRBJ2-5 TRBV19 CASSIRLAARKGGQETQYF
TRBJ2-2 TRBV7-8 CASSTRTSARLNTGELFF
TRBJ2-5 TRBV10-3 CATTPGRGAGEQETQYF
TRBJ2-3 TRBV24-1 CATSDFGLRDTQYF
TRBJ1-3 TRBV11-2 CASSFSGNSGNTIYF
TRBJ2-2 TRBV7-9 CASSPKITSGRKTGELFF
TRBJ2-1 TRBV6-2/TRBV6-3 CASSSLTSGSGNEQFF
TRBJ2-7 TRBV6-6 CASSPTRLSEQYF
TRBJ1-3 TRBV10-1 CASSRQLSGNTIYF
TRBJ1-5 TRBV5-1 CASSTSPGQGNQPQHF
TRBJ2-7 TRBV6-5 CAAAPDWQYF
TRBJ1-1 TRBV30 CAWSVQGHTEAFF
TRBJ2-3 TRBV7-2 CASSLNSGTDTQYF
TRBJ2-1 TRBV9 CASSYGSPAYNEQFF
TRBJ2-5 TRBV14 CASSPSEAVRQETQYF
TRBJ1-1 TRBV6-5 CASSYSGGGMTEAFF
TRBJ2-2 TRBV7-6 CASSFSGTGTNGELFF